These 14 T cell receptor beta chains were sequenced from one sample in a study of T cells in localized non-small cell lung cancer. TCRdb keeps only in-frame clones here, not all; method: immunoSEQ multiplex PCR. The data show more than 50,000 clones, about 80% seen once. The sample here was peripheral blood, taken before any cancer treatment. These receptors were collected from a female donor over 55 with stage II squamous cell lung carcinoma.

The chain is built from TRBV7-3 and TRBJ2-3; D not resolved. Germline CDR1 SGHTA, CDR2 FQGTGA. The CDR3 runs 14 residues. Between the trimmed V and J ends, which lost 5 bases and 0 bases, there was a span of 9 bases. CDR3 loop: CASSRLGSTDTQYF. Here the CDR3 DNA reads TGTGCCAGCAGCAGGCTTGGGAGCACAGATACGCAGTATTTT.

V and J are TRBV6-5 and TRBJ2-5; either TRBD1 or TRBD2 may supply D (5 bases each). The CDR3 is 13 residues long. Trimming pared 6 bases from V and 8 bases from J, leaving 16 bases between. CDR1 is MNHEY and CDR2 is SVGAGI in the germline V gene. Here the CDR3 reads CASSPGTHLTQYF. CDR3 nucleotide sequence: TGTGCCAGCAGCCCCGGGACGCACCTTACCCAGTACTTC.

This clone appeared once. The chain combines TRBV30 with TRBJ1-3, with 10 bases lining up with TRBD1. The CDR3 loop spans 16 amino acids. Germline assignment: CDR1 GTSNPN and CDR2 SVGIG (reference sequence). The trim removed 0 bases at V and 4 bases at J, leaving 6 bases unmatched. Written as DNA, the CDR3 is TGTGCCTGGAGTGTAATGGGACAGGGGTCAGGAAACACCATATATTTT. Amino acid sequence: CAWSVMGQGSGNTIYF.

The rearrangement joins TRBV19 to TRBJ1-5; D might be TRBD1 (5 bases). Trimming took 3 bases from V and 5 from J, leaving 11 bases between them. CDR1 is LNHDA, CDR2 SQIVND, per germline (reference sequence). The CDR3 extends over 14 amino acids. The CDR3: CASSMGLGDQPQHF. The CDR3 region has the DNA TGTGCCAGTAGTATGGGGTTGGGGGATCAGCCCCAGCATTTT.

J is TRBJ2-7 and V is TRBV4-2, with 7 bases aligning to TRBD1. CDR1 and CDR2 (germline): LGHNA, YNFKEQ. The CDR3 is 15 residues long. With 4 bases clipped from V and 1 base from J, the junction kept 7 bases outside the gene matches. The DNA of the CDR3 is TGTGCCAGCAGCCTCGGACAGGAGCAATCCTACGAGCAGTACTTC. Translated, it gives CASSLGQEQSYEQYF.

The gene calls are TRBV6-6 and TRBJ2-1; D tentatively fits TRBD1 or TRBD2 (6 bases each). The germline V gene encodes CDR1 MNHNY and CDR2 SVGAGI (reference sequence). This CDR3 region has 13 residues. Trimming left V 7 bases short and J 6 bases short, with 13 bases between. The CDR3, as DNA: TGTGCCAGCACCTCCTGGGGGGCCAATGAGCAGTTCTTC. Amino acid sequence: CASTSWGANEQFF.

The chain couples TRBV5-4 to TRBJ1-2, with D perhaps TRBD1 (5 bases). This CDR3 comprises 13 residues. CDR1 and CDR2 (germline): SGHNT, YYREEE (reference sequence). V lost 4 bases, J lost 4 bases, and 11 bases lay in between. This CDR3 reads CASSHAGGYGYTF. CDR3 DNA: TGTGCCAGCAGCCATGCCGGGGGCTATGGCTACACCTTC.

This chain uses TRBV6-5 with TRBJ2-5; 9 nucleotides align to TRBD2. J was trimmed by 5 bases and V by 3 bases; bases with no gene match: 4. CDR3 length: 14 residues. The germline gives CDR1 MNHEY, CDR2 SVGAGI. As DNA, the CDR3 is TGTGCCAGCAGTTATGGCGGGGGGGAGGAGACCCAGTACTTC. Amino acid sequence: CASSYGGGEETQYF.

The rearrangement links TRBV7-3 to TRBJ2-1; 8 bases map to TRBD2. V lost 2 bases and J lost 3; bases outside the gene matches: 3. The CDR3 loop spans 15 amino acids. Germline V CDR1 and CDR2: SGHTA, FQGTGA. This CDR3 reads CASSLGAGGYNEQFF. As DNA, the CDR3 is TGTGCCAGCAGCTTAGGTGCGGGGGGCTACAATGAGCAGTTCTTC.

The chain has TRBV6-5 and TRBJ1-2; 7 nucleotides agree with TRBD1. J was trimmed by 0 bases and V by 2 bases; bases with no gene match: 6. The CDR3 runs 16 residues. The germline gives CDR1 MNHEY, CDR2 SVGAGI. The chain's CDR3 is CASSYGTEMANYGYTF. DNA of the CDR3: TGTGCCAGCAGTTACGGGACAGAAATGGCTAACTATGGCTACACCTTC.

J is TRBJ2-7 and V is TRBV29-1; TRBD1 matches at 7 bases. CDR1 SQVTM and CDR2 ANQGSEA come from the germline V gene. The V segment lost 6 bases and the J segment 0 bases; nucleotides outside the gene matches: 8. This CDR3 region has 14 residues. CDR3 DNA sequence: TGCAGCGTGAGGAGACAGGGTAGCTCCTACGAGCAGTACTTC. It translates to CSVRRQGSSYEQYF.

A single count supports this clone. This sequence joins TRBV12-5 and TRBJ2-3; D remains unclear. CDR1 LGHNT and CDR2 FRNRAP come from the germline V gene. V was trimmed by 3 bases and J by 6 bases, leaving 13 bases between them. This CDR3 has 14 amino acids. CDR3 amino acids: CASGFRTSSDTQYF. CDR3 coding DNA: TGTGCTAGTGGTTTTCGGACCAGTTCGGATACGCAGTATTTT.

The chain combines TRBV11-3 with TRBJ2-1, with unresolved D. Germline CDR1 reads SGHNT; CDR2 reads YENEEA. V was cut by 4 bases and J by 10 bases, with 17 bases left in between. CDR3 length: 14 amino acids. The CDR3 here is CASSSMTGRAEQFF. The CDR3, as DNA: TGTGCCAGCAGCTCCATGACTGGTCGTGCAGAGCAGTTCTTC.

About this clone itself: Mismatch with germline at one junction end may stem from a read error. The rearrangement joins TRBV7-7 to TRBJ1-1; 8 bases map to TRBD1. The CDR3 sequence is 13 residues long. Germline CDR1 SSHAT, CDR2 FNYEAQ (reference sequence). In DNA form, the CDR3 reads TGTGCTAGCAGCCTCACAGGGGGGACTGAAGCTTTCTTT. This sequence encodes CASSLTGGTEAFF.